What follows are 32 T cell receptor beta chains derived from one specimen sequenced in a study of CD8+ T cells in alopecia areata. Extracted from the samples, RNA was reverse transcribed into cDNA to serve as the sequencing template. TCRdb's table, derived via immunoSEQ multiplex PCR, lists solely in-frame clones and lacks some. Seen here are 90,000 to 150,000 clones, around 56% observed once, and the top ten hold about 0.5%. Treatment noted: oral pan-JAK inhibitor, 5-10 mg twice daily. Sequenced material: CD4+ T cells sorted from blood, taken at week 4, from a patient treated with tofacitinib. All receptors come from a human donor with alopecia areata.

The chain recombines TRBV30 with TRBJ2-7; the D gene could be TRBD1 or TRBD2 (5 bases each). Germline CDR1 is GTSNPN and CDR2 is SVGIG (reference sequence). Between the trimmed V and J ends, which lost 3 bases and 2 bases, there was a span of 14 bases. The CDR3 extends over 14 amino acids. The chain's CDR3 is CAWRQDSVTYEQYF. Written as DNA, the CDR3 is TGTGCCTGGAGACAGGATAGCGTTACCTACGAGCAGTACTTC.

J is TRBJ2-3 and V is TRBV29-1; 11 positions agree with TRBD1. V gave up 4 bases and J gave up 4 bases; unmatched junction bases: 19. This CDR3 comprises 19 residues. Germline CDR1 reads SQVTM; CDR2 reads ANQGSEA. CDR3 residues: CSVVYSWGDRGKVADTQYF. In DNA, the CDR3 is TGCAGCGTTGTCTACAGCTGGGGGGACAGGGGGAAGGTGGCAGATACGCAGTATTTT.

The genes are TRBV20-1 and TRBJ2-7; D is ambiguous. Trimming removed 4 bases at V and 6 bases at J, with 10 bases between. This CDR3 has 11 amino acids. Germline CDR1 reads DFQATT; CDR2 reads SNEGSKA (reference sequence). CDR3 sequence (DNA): TGCAGTGCTACCCCGTCTATCGAGCAGTACTTC. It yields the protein CSATPSIEQYF.

The CDR3 spells CASSQGPTGWTGELFF. The CDR3 DNA is TGTGCCAGCAGCCAAGGCCCGACTGGTTGGACCGGGGAGCTGTTTTTT. The V and J genes are TRBV4-2 and TRBJ2-2; D gene uncertain. V gave up 1 base and J gave up 5 bases, with 14 bases separating them. The CDR3 extends over 16 amino acids. Germline CDR1 reads LGHNA; CDR2 reads YNFKEQ.

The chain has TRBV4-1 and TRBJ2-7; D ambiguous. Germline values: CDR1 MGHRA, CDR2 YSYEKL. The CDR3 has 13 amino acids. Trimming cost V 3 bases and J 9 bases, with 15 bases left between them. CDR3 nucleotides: TGCGCCAGCAGCCAGACGACACAGACGTTGCAGTACTTC. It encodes CASSQTTQTLQYF.

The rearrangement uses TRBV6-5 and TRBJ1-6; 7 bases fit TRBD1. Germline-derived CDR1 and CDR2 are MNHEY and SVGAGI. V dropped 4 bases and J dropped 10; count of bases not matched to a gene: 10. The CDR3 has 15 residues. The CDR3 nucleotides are TGTGCCAGCAGTTCGACAGGGAGGGAAAGATCACCCCTCCACTTT. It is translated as CASSSTGRERSPLHF.

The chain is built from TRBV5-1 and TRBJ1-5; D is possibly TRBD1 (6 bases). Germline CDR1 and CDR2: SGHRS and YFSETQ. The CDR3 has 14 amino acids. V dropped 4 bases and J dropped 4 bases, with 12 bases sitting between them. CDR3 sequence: CASSPNQGNQPQHF. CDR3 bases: TGCGCCAGCAGCCCGAACCAGGGGAATCAGCCCCAGCATTTT.

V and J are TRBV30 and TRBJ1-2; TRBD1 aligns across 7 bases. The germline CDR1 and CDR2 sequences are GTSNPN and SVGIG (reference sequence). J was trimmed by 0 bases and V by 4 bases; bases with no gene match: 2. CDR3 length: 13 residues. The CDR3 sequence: CAWTGQANYGYTF. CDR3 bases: TGTGCCTGGACAGGACAGGCTAACTATGGCTACACCTTC.

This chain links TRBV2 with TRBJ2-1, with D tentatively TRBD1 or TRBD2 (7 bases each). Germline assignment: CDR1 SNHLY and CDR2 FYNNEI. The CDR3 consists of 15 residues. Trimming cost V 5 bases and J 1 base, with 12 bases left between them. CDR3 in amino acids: CASSRQGGSYNEQFF. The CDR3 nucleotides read TGTGCCAGCAGTAGACAGGGAGGGTCCTACAATGAGCAGTTCTTC.

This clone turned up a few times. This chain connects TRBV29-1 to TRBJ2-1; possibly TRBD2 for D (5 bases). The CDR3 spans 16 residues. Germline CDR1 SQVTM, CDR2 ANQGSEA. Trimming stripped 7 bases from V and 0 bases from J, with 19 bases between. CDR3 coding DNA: TGCAGCGCCGAGACGAGGGCGAACGGCTCCTACAATGAGCAGTTCTTC. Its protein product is CSAETRANGSYNEQFF.

In nucleotides, the CDR3 is TGTGCCTGGTTACAGCCGGGACAGGTTGATTCGGCTTTCTTT. It translates to CAWLQPGQVDSAFF. V is TRBV30 and J is TRBJ1-1; TRBD1 agrees at 8 bases. Per germline, CDR1 GTSNPN and CDR2 SVGIG (reference sequence). The CDR3 totals 14 residues. V lost 5 bases to trimming and J lost 11 bases; unmatched junction nucleotides: 16.

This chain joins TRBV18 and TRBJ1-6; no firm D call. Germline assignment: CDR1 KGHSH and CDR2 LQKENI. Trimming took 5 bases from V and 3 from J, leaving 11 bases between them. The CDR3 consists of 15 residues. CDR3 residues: CASSREGNYNSPLHF. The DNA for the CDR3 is TGTGCCAGCTCAAGGGAAGGGAACTATAATTCACCCCTCCACTTT.

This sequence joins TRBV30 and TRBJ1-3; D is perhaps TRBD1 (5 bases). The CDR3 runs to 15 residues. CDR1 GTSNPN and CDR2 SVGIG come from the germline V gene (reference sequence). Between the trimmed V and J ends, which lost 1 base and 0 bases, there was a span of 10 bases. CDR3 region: CAWSEGLSSGNTIYF. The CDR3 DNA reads TGTGCCTGGAGTGAGGGACTTTCCTCTGGAAACACCATATATTTT.

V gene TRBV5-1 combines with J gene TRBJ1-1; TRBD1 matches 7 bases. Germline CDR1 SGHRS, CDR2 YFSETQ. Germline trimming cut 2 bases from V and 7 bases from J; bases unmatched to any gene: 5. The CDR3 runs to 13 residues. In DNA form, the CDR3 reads TGCGCCAGCAGCTTCCAAGGACAGGTTGAAGCTTTCTTT. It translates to CASSFQGQVEAFF.

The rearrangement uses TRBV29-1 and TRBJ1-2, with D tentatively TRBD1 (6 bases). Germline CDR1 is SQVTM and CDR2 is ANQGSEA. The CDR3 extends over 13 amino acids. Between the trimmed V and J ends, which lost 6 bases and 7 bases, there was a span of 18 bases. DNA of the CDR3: TGCAGCGTGACTAAACAGGGAATTGGTGGCTACACCTTC. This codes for CSVTKQGIGGYTF.

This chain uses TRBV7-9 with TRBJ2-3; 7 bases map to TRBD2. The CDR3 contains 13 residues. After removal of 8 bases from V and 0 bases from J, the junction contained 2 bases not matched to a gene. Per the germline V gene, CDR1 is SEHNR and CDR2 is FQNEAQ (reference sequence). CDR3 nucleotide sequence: TGTGCCAGCTTGGGGGGGAGCACAGATACGCAGTATTTT. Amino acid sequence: CASLGGSTDTQYF.

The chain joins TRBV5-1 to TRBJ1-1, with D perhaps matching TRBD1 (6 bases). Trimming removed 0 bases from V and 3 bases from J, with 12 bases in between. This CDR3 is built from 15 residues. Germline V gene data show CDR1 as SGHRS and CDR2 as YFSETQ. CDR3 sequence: CASSLVAGEDTEAFF. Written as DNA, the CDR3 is TGCGCCAGCAGCTTGGTAGCAGGGGAAGACACTGAAGCTTTCTTT.

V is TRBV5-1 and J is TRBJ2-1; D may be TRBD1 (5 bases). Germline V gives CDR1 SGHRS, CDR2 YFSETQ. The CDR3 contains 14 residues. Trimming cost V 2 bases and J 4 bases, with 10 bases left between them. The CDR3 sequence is CASSFDRPYNEQFF. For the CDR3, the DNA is TGCGCCAGCAGCTTCGACAGACCATACAATGAGCAGTTCTTC. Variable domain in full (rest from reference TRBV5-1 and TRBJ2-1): KAGVTQTPRYLIKTRGQQVTLSCSPISGHRSVSWYQQTPGQGLQFLFEYFSETQRNKGNFPGRFSGRQFSNSRSEMNVSTLELGDSALYLCASSFDRPYNEQFFGPGTRLTVL.

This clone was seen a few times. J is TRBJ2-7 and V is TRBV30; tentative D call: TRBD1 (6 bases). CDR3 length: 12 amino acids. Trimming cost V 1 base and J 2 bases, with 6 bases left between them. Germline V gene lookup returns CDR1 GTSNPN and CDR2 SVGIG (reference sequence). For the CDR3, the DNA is TGTGCCTGGAGTGACAGGGCCTACGAGCAGTACTTC. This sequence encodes CAWSDRAYEQYF.

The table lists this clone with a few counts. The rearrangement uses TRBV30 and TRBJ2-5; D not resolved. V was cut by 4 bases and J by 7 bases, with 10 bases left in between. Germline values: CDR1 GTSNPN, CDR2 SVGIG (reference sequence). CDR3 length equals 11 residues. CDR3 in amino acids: CAWTSLGTQYF. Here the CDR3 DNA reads TGTGCCTGGACATCCCTGGGGACCCAGTACTTC.

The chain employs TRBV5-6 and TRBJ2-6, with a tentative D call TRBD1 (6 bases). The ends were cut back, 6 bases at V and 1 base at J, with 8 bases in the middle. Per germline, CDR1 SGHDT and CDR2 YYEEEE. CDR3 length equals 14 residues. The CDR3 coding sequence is TGTGCCAGCACCGACAGGTCTGGGGCCAACGTCCTGACTTTC. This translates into CASTDRSGANVLTF.

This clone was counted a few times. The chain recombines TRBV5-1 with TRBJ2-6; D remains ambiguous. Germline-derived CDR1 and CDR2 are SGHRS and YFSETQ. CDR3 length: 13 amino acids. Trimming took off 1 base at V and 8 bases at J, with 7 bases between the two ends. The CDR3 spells CASSLQGTNVLTF. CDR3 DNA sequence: TGCGCCAGCAGCTTGCAAGGGACCAACGTCCTGACTTTC.

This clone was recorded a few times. The CDR3, as DNA: TGCAGCGTTGACCCGGGTGGAAACACCATATATTTT. Its translation is CSVDPGGNTIYF. The chain combines TRBV29-1 with TRBJ1-3; D gene ambiguous. The germline CDR1 and CDR2 sequences are SQVTM and ANQGSEA. Trimming removed 3 bases from V and 3 bases from J, with 6 bases in between. This CDR3 is built from 12 residues.

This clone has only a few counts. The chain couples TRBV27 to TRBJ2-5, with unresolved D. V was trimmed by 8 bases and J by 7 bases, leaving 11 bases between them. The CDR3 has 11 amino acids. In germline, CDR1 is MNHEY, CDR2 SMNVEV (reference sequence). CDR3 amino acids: CASFKRGTQYF. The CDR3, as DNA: TGTGCCAGCTTCAAACGTGGGACCCAGTACTTC.

CDR3 sequence: CASSPGPRTLYEQYF. CDR3 in DNA: TGTGCCAGCTCACCCGGCCCCAGGACACTCTACGAGCAGTACTTC. The chain links TRBV18 to TRBJ2-7, with D possibly matching TRBD1 (5 bases). The CDR3 length is 15 residues. Germline V CDR1 and CDR2: KGHSH, LQKENI. Trimming removed 3 bases from V and 3 bases from J, with 15 bases in between.

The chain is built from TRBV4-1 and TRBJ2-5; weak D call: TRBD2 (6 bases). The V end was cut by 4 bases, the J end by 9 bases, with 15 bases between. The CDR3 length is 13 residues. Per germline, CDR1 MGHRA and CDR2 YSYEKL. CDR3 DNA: TGCGCCAGCAGCCGCCTAAGAGGGGAGGCCCAGTACTTC. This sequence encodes CASSRLRGEAQYF.

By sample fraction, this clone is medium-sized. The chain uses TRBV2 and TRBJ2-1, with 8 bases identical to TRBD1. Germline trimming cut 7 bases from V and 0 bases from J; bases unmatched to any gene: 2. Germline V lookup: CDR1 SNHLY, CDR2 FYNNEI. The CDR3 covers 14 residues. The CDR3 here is CASTDRGSYNEQFF. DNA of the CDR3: TGTGCCAGCACCGACAGGGGCTCCTACAATGAGCAGTTCTTC.

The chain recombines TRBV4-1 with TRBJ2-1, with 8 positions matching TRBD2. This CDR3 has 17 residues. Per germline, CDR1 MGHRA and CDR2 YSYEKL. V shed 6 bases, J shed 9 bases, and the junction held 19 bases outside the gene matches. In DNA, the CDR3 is TGCGCCAGCAGGGATGCGGGTAGCGGGAACCGAGGGGGTGAGCAGTTCTTC. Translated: CASRDAGSGNRGGEQFF.

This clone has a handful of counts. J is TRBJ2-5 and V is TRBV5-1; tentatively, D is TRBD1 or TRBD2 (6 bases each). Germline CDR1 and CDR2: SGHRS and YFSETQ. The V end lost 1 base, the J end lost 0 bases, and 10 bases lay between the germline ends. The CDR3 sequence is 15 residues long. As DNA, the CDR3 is TGCGCCAGCAGCTTGCGGAGGGGGAACCAAGAGACCCAGTACTTC. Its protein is CASSLRRGNQETQYF. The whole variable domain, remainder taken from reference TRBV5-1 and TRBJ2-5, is KAGVTQTPRYLIKTRGQQVTLSCSPISGHRSVSWYQQTPGQGLQFLFEYFSETQRNKGNFPGRFSGRQFSNSRSEMNVSTLELGDSALYLCASSLRRGNQETQYFGPGTRLLVL.

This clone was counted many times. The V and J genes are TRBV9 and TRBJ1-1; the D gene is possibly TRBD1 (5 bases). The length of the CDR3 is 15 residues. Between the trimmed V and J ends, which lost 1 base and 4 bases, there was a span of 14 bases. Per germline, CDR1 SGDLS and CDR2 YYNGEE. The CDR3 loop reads CASSVNVGGVTEAFF. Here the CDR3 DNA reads TGTGCCAGCAGCGTAAACGTCGGGGGTGTCACTGAAGCTTTCTTT.

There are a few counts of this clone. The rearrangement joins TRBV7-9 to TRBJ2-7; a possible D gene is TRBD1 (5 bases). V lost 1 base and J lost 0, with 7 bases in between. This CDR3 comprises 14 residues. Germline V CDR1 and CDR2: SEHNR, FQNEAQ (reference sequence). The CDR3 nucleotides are TGTGCCAGCAGCTTAGACAGGTTCTCCTACGAGCAGTACTTC. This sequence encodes CASSLDRFSYEQYF.

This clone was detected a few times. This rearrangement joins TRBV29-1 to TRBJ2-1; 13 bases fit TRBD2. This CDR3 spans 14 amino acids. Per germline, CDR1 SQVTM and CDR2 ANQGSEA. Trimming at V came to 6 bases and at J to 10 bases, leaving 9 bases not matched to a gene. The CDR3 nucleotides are TGCAGCGTGGGAGGACTAGCGGGAGTTCGGGAGCAGTTCTTC. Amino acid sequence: CSVGGLAGVREQFF.